These 30 T cell receptor beta chains came from one sample sequenced in a study of CD8 T cells in ankylosing spondylitis. Each CDR3 protein gets one entry after TCRdb re-called the 5' RACE reads with MiXCR. This table holds more than 100,000 distinct CDR3 sequences, 11% found once. Specimen: blood, either unsorted or a sorted T cell fraction (not recorded which). The receptors here all came from a female donor with ankylosing spondylitis or in good health (not recorded which).

This clonotype was seen repeatedly, ten times or more. The CDR3 loop reads CASSLSVSGRAYEQYF. In DNA, the CDR3 is TGCGCCAGCAGCTTATCGGTTAGCGGGAGGGCCTACGAGCAGTACTTC. The chain recombines TRBV5-1 with TRBJ2-7; 11 bases fit TRBD2. CDR1 is SGHRS, CDR2 YFSETQ, per germline. The CDR3 runs 16 residues. Trimming at V came to 2 bases and at J to 2 bases, leaving 6 bases not matched to a gene.

The sample holds many counts of this clonotype. The chain has TRBV3-1 and TRBJ1-6; D remains ambiguous. The CDR3 sequence is 15 residues long. Trimming left V 0 bases short and J 3 bases short, with 6 bases between. Germline V gene lookup returns CDR1 LGHDT and CDR2 YNNKEL (reference sequence). The CDR3 reads CASSQDEVYNSPLHF. CDR3 bases: TGTGCCAGCAGCCAAGATGAGGTCTATAATTCACCCCTCCACTTT.

In regard to this clonotype: Possible read error: a much larger clone is one base away. The chain couples TRBV12-3 or TRBV12-4 to TRBJ2-3; perhaps TRBD1 as D (5 bases). V lost 6 bases and J lost 0, with 13 bases in between. This CDR3 is built from 15 residues. The CDR3 protein is CASSPQDTSTDTQYF. The CDR3 region has the DNA TGTGCCAGCAGCCCACAGGACACTAGCACAGATACGCAGTATTTT.

This clonotype was observed at least ten times. The CDR3 sequence: CSAPGTSDETQYF. In nucleotides, the CDR3 is TGCAGCGCCCCCGGGACTAGCGATGAGACCCAGTACTTC. This sequence joins TRBV29-1 and TRBJ2-5; 10 bases map to TRBD2. CDR3 length: 13 residues. Germline trimming cut 7 bases from V and 5 bases from J; bases unmatched to any gene: 7. CDR1 and CDR2 from the germline V gene are SQVTM and ANQGSEA.

This clonotype was seen ten or more times. The rearrangement links TRBV20-1 to TRBJ1-5; possibly TRBD1 for D (6 bases). CDR3 length equals 14 residues. The germline V gene has CDR1 DFQATT and CDR2 SNEGSKA (reference sequence). Between the trimmed V and J ends, which lost 5 bases and 7 bases, there was a span of 18 bases. The CDR3 DNA follows: TGCAGTGCTGCTTTGGGACATTCAAACCAGCCCCAGCATTTT. Protein product: CSAALGHSNQPQHF.

A word on this clonotype: The germline gene is not matched at one end of the junction; a read error may be the cause. The genes are TRBV5-6 and TRBJ2-7; D gene uncertain. This CDR3 region has 13 residues. Per germline, CDR1 SGHDT and CDR2 YYEEEE. CDR3 in DNA: TGTACCAGCAGCCTCGGGTCGTCCTACGAGCAGTACTTC. Translating it yields CTSSLGSSYEQYF. Using reference TRBV5-6 and TRBJ2-7 for the parts outside the CDR3, the full variable domain is DAGVTQSPTHLIKTRGQQVTLRCSPKSGHDTVSWYQQALGQGPQFIFQYYEEEERQRGNFPDRFSGHQFPNYSSELNVNALLLGDSALYLCTSSLGSSYEQYFGPGTRLTVT.

There are many counts of this clonotype. The chain joins TRBV15 to TRBJ1-1, with D possibly TRBD1 on 5 matching bases. Germline loops: CDR1 LNHNV, CDR2 YYDKDF (reference sequence). The V gene lost 3 bases and the J gene lost 1 base, with 9 bases spanning the gap. The CDR3 covers 14 residues. For the CDR3, the DNA is TGTGCCACCAGCAGCCGGGGCCAGAACACTGAAGCTTTCTTT. Translating it yields CATSSRGQNTEAFF.

This clonotype was recorded many times. V and J are TRBV29-1 and TRBJ1-1; 8 nucleotides match TRBD1. V was pared by 7 bases and J by 1 base, with 11 bases of the junction left unmatched. The germline gives CDR1 SQVTM, CDR2 ANQGSEA. The CDR3 has 15 amino acids. The CDR3 protein is CSALPIDRGNTEAFF. The DNA of the CDR3 is TGCAGCGCTTTGCCCATAGACAGGGGGAACACTGAAGCTTTCTTT. The variable domain in full, with the rest retrieved from reference TRBV29-1 and TRBJ1-1, is SAVISQKPSRDICQRGTSLTIQCQVDSQVTMMFWYRQQPGQSLTLIATANQGSEATYESGFVIDKFPISRPNLTFSTLTVSNMSPEDSSIYLCSALPIDRGNTEAFFGQGTRLTVV.

This clonotype has a handful of counts. The V call is TRBV20-1, the J call TRBJ1-6; D is uncertain. Trimming pared 6 bases from V and 9 bases from J, leaving 9 bases between. This CDR3 is built from 11 residues. CDR1 is DFQATT and CDR2 is SNEGSKA in the germline V gene (reference sequence). DNA of the CDR3: TGCAGTGCGGAACAGATTTCACCCCTCCACTTT. Its protein is CSAEQISPLHF.

In this sample, this clonotype turned up a few times. The chain uses TRBV12-3 or TRBV12-4 and TRBJ1-2, with TRBD1 matching over 8 bases. This CDR3 is 13 amino acids long. V lost 6 bases to trimming and J lost 8 bases; unmatched junction nucleotides: 8. This CDR3 is CASSPGQGMGYTF. The CDR3 coding sequence is TGTGCCAGCAGCCCCGGACAGGGTATGGGCTACACCTTC.

Turning to this clonotype: The junction departs from germline at one end; a sequencing error may be responsible. The chain links TRBV14 to TRBJ2-3, with TRBD2 matching 8 bases. CDR1 SGHDN and CDR2 FVKESK come from the germline V gene. The CDR3 sequence is 16 residues long. In nucleotides, the CDR3 is TGTGCCATCAGCCAAGAAGGCGGACTAGCTTCAGATACGCACTATTTT. Translating gives CAISQEGGLASDTHYF.

This clonotype was recorded many times. The chain combines TRBV21-1 with TRBJ1-1; TRBD1, the table's D call, lacks a check against the DNA. TRBV21-1 counts as a pseudogene. The CDR3 consists of 15 residues. DNA for the CDR3: TGTGCCAGCAGCAAAAACGGAGGGGGCCTTTCTGAAGCTTTCTTT. As protein: CASSKNGGGLSEAFF.

This clonotype showed up many times. The gene calls are TRBV7-2 and TRBJ2-3; TRBD2 matches 11 bases. Germline CDR1 is SGHTA and CDR2 is FQGNSA. The CDR3 runs 17 residues. J was trimmed by 1 base and V by 3 bases; bases with no gene match: 6. The CDR3 here is CASSLLAGGWRTDTQYF. The CDR3 DNA follows: TGTGCCAGCAGCTTGCTAGCGGGAGGATGGCGCACAGATACGCAGTATTTT.

This clonotype was observed at least ten times. The CDR3 is CSARDGEGAQYF. The CDR3, as DNA: TGCAGTGCTAGAGATGGTGAGGGGGCCCAGTACTTC. The chain couples TRBV20-1 to TRBJ2-5, with D possibly matching TRBD1 (6 bases). Germline V gives CDR1 DFQATT, CDR2 SNEGSKA (reference sequence). V dropped 0 bases and J dropped 9 bases, with 11 bases sitting between them. This CDR3 spans 12 amino acids.

On this clonotype: This may come from a read error, since a much larger clone is one base off. The chain uses TRBV7-9 and TRBJ1-4; D is ambiguous. With 5 bases removed from V and 0 bases from J, the gap between germline ends came to 7 bases. Germline V gene lookup returns CDR1 SEHNR and CDR2 FQNEAQ (reference sequence). This CDR3 spans 14 amino acids. In DNA form, the CDR3 reads TGTGCCAGCAGCCCCCAAACAACTAATGAAAAACTGTTTTTT. Amino acid sequence: CASSPQTTNEKLFF.

This clonotype was seen many times. The V gene is TRBV6-2 or TRBV6-3, the J gene TRBJ2-1; D is unresolved. Germline loops: CDR1 MNHEY, CDR2 SVGEGT. CDR3 length: 13 amino acids. Trimming took off 2 bases at V and 8 bases at J, with 10 bases between the two ends. CDR3 nucleotide sequence: TGTGCCAGCAGTTACCCTAACGGGTATGAGCAGTTCTTC. As protein: CASSYPNGYEQFF.

Details on this clonotype: This may be a read error: a much more frequent sequence differs by one nucleotide. This chain links TRBV30 with TRBJ2-7, with TRBD1 as a possible D gene (5 bases). V shed 5 bases and J shed 4 bases, with 12 bases lying between them. From germline, CDR1 is GTSNPN and CDR2 SVGIG (reference sequence). The CDR3 is made up of 12 amino acids. The CDR3 here is CAWGPQGYEQYF. Here the CDR3 DNA reads TGTGCCTGGGGCCCCCAGGGATACGAGCAGTACTTC. The complete variable domain, with remaining parts taken from reference TRBV30 and TRBJ2-7, reads SQTIHQWPATLVQPVGSPLSLECTVEGTSNPNLYWYRQAAGRGLQLLFYSVGIGQISSEVPQNLSASRPQDRQFILSSKKLLLSDSGFYLCAWGPQGYEQYFGPGTRLTVT.

This chain connects TRBV3-1 to TRBJ1-2; TRBD1 matches at 7 bases. The CDR3 extends over 14 amino acids. V trimming: 4 bases; J trimming: 4 bases; junction bases outside the gene matches: 6. Germline V gives CDR1 LGHDT, CDR2 YNNKEL (reference sequence). The CDR3: CASSPWTGVYGYTF. As DNA, the CDR3 is TGTGCCAGCAGCCCGTGGACAGGAGTCTATGGCTACACCTTC.

There are many counts of this clonotype. The genes are TRBV11-2 and TRBJ2-7, with a weak D call TRBD2 (6 bases). The CDR3 totals 18 residues. Germline V gene sequence: CDR1 SGHAT, CDR2 FQNNGV. V dropped 2 bases and J dropped 2 bases, with 22 bases sitting between them. The DNA of the CDR3 is TGTGCCAGCAGCTTAATGTTCATGGGGTGGGGGGAAACCTACGAGCAGTACTTC. Translating it yields CASSLMFMGWGETYEQYF.

This clonotype was counted many times. The chain combines TRBV5-1 with TRBJ1-4, with D perhaps matching TRBD1 (5 bases). Germline V lookup: CDR1 SGHRS, CDR2 YFSETQ. This CDR3 comprises 15 residues. Trimming removed 4 bases at V and 7 bases at J, with 17 bases between. The CDR3 loop is CASSRMGTPGEKLFF. The DNA of the CDR3 is TGCGCCAGCAGCCGGATGGGGACTCCAGGTGAAAAACTGTTTTTT.

This clonotype occurred many times. The chain couples TRBV2 to TRBJ2-3; 12 bases agree with TRBD2. The CDR3 is 16 amino acids. With 4 bases clipped from V and 5 bases from J, the junction kept 7 bases outside the gene matches. Germline-derived CDR1 and CDR2 are SNHLY and FYNNEI. The CDR3 protein is CASSGRLAGAGDTQYF. For the CDR3, the DNA is TGTGCCAGCAGTGGGAGACTAGCGGGGGCCGGAGATACGCAGTATTTT.

This clonotype was seen many times. The chain combines TRBV5-1 with TRBJ2-2; no definite D call. CDR3 length equals 17 residues. V was shortened by 2 bases and J by 6 bases, with 20 bases between the two germline ends. In germline, CDR1 is SGHRS, CDR2 YFSETQ. CDR3 residues: CASSFPKAGPQSGELFF. Here the CDR3 DNA reads TGCGCCAGCAGCTTTCCCAAGGCAGGCCCGCAGTCCGGGGAGCTGTTTTTT.

Many counts were recorded for this clonotype. The CDR3 reads CSATLAGGNTGELFF. As DNA, the CDR3 is TGCAGTGCTACCTTAGCGGGGGGGAACACCGGGGAGCTGTTTTTT. The chain employs TRBV20-1 and TRBJ2-2, with 10 bases that match TRBD2. CDR1 and CDR2 (germline): DFQATT, SNEGSKA (reference sequence). The CDR3 covers 15 residues. With 4 bases clipped from V and 1 base from J, the junction kept 3 bases outside the gene matches.

This clonotype showed up many times. CDR3 nucleotide sequence: TGTGCCACCAGTGACACTACGGGGACTAAAGAGACCCAGTACTTC. Translated: CATSDTTGTKETQYF. The rearrangement links TRBV24-1 to TRBJ2-5; 7 nucleotides agree with TRBD2. V lost 4 bases and J lost 3; bases outside the gene matches: 7. CDR1 and CDR2 from the germline V gene are KGHDR and SFDVKD. The CDR3 covers 15 residues.

This clonotype occurred many times. The gene calls are TRBV12-3 or TRBV12-4 and TRBJ1-5, with a possible D match to TRBD1 (6 bases). The CDR3 sequence is 14 residues long. Trimming left V 6 bases short and J 1 base short, with 10 bases between. CDR3 in DNA: TGTGCCAGCAGCTTCGGGACAAGCAATCAGCCCCAGCATTTT. Translation: CASSFGTSNQPQHF.

This clonotype was seen at least ten times. The genes are TRBV4-1 and TRBJ2-4; D might be TRBD2 (5 bases). V was cut by 4 bases and J by 0 bases, with 10 bases left in between. The CDR3 totals 15 residues. CDR1 is MGHRA and CDR2 is YSYEKL in the germline V gene. CDR3: CASSPTGKAKNIQYF. The CDR3 DNA reads as TGCGCCAGCAGCCCTACCGGGAAAGCCAAAAACATTCAGTACTTC.

This clonotype has at least ten counts. The chain carries TRBV5-6 and TRBJ2-2; D is tentatively TRBD1 or TRBD2 (5 bases each). Trimming took off 4 bases at V and 3 bases at J, with 10 bases between the two ends. This CDR3 spans 14 amino acids. CDR1 SGHDT and CDR2 YYEEEE come from the germline V gene. Written as DNA, the CDR3 is TGTGCCAGCAGCCGAGGGGAGTACACCGGGGAGCTGTTTTTT. Translation gives CASSRGEYTGELFF.

This clonotype was seen more than once but under ten times. The chain has TRBV4-1 and TRBJ2-7; 7 bases line up with TRBD2. The CDR3 length is 15 residues. Germline CDR1 is MGHRA and CDR2 is YSYEKL. The trim removed 6 bases at V and 3 bases at J, leaving 11 bases unmatched. For the CDR3, the DNA is TGCGCCAGCAGACGCCTTGCGGGAGAAGGCTACGAGCAGTACTTC. Its protein is CASRRLAGEGYEQYF.

This clonotype was detected many times. The chain is built from TRBV12-3 or TRBV12-4 and TRBJ1-2; D not resolved. This CDR3 is built from 14 residues. The ends were cut back, 2 bases at V and 3 bases at J, with 10 bases in the middle. The CDR3 is CASSLHSSDYGYTF. In DNA, the CDR3 is TGTGCCAGCAGTTTACACAGCAGCGACTATGGCTACACCTTC.

This clonotype was seen many times. The V call is TRBV5-1, the J call TRBJ2-1; 12 bases map to TRBD2. This CDR3 region has 15 residues. Germline CDR1 reads SGHRS; CDR2 reads YFSETQ. The trim removed 6 bases at V and 4 bases at J, leaving 5 bases unmatched. The CDR3 here is CASIRLAGVYNEQFF. The CDR3, as DNA: TGCGCCAGCATCCGACTAGCGGGAGTTTACAATGAGCAGTTCTTC.